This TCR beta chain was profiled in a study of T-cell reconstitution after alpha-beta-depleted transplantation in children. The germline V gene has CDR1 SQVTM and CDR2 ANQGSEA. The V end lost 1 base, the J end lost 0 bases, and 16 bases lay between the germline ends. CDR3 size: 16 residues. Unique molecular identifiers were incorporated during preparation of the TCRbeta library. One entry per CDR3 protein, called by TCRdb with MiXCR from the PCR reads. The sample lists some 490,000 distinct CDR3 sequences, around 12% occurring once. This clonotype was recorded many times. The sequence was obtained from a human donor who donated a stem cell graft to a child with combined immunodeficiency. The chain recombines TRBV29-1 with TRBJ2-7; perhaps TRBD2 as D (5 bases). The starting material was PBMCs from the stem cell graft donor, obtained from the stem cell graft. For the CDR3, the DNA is TGCAGCGTTGAAGGGGGTAGCGAATTAGACTCCTACGAGCAGTACTTC. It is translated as CSVEGGSELDSYEQYF.